This T cell receptor beta chain was identified in a study of shared clonotypes between healthy human individuals. The study, taken as a whole, reports: Tissue TCR repertoires likely differ from these blood-only repertoires.

The V gene lost 1 base and the J gene lost 3 bases, with 13 bases spanning the gap. This CDR3 region has 16 residues. The germline V gene has CDR1 LGHNA and CDR2 YSLEER. This clone is a singleton in its sample. The antigen is undetermined. This is likely an artifact of a read error, given a far larger clone one base away. Over several immunoSEQ plates, each subset's genomic DNA was distributed in even portions. The authors sequenced unsorted PBMC DNA on ten immunoSEQ deep assay plates. Some clones are missing from TCRdb's copy, which holds only in-frame ones; the method was immunoSEQ multiplex PCR. The repertoire holds hundreds of thousands of clones, with about 74% as singletons.

The chain links TRBV4-3 to TRBJ1-5, with a weak D call TRBD1 (5 bases). The receptor comes from a woman aged 40 to 50 in good health. Some clones in this sample may be carry-over from other donors' samples. The sequenced sample consisted of PBMCs. CDR3 region: CASSQGWDGVNQPQHF. The CDR3 DNA is TGCGCCAGCAGCCAAGGTTGGGACGGAGTCAATCAGCCCCAGCATTTT.